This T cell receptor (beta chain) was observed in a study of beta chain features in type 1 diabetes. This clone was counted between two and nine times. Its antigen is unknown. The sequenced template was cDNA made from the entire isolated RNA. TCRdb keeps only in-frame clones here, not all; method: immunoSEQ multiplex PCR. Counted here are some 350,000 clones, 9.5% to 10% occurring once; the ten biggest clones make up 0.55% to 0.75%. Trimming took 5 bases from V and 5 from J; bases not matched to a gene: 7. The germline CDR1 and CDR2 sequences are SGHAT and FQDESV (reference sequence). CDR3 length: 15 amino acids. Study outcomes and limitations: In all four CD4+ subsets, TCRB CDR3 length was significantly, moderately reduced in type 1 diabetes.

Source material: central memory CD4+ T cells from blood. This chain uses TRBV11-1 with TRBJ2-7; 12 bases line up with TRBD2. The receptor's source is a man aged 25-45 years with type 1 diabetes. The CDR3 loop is CASSPFGLAGNEQYF. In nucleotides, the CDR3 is TGTGCCAGCAGCCCCTTCGGACTAGCGGGAAACGAGCAGTACTTC. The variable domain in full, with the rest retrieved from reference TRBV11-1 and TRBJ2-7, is EAEVAQSPRYKITEKSQAVAFWCDPISGHATLYWYRQILGQGPELLVQFQDESVVDDSQLPKDRFSAERLKGVDSTLKIQPAELGDSAMYLCASSPFGLAGNEQYFGPGTRLTVT.